This section outlines one T cell receptor beta chain sequence together with its context. Its antigen is unknown. The sample is drawn from a study of cytomegalovirus exposure and HLA in healthy donors. Study observations and caveats: The study labeled 170 or so TCR beta chains cytomegalovirus-associated. Highly shared variants forming one cluster were likely a sequencing artifact. TCR beta V segments were, for the most part, productive about 87% or about 30% of the time in an earlier analysis.

CDR3 length equals 15 residues. Germline V gene sequence: CDR1 SGDLS, CDR2 YYNGEE. V was cut by 0 bases and J by 5 bases, with 14 bases left in between. PCR employed 60 Vbeta and 13 Jbeta primers. The table came from immunoSEQ multiplex PCR; TCRdb's copy has only in-frame clones and leaves some out. The repertoire holds some 96,000 clones, with about 80% as singletons. The origin of this receptor is a man aged 40-55 years in good health and CMV-seropositive. Source material: PBMCs. The chain combines TRBV9 with TRBJ1-1, with D perhaps matching TRBD1 (5 bases). The DNA for the CDR3 is TGTGCCAGCAGCGTAGAGTTAACCAAGGGGACTGAAGCTTTCTTT. Protein sequence: CASSVELTKGTEAFF.